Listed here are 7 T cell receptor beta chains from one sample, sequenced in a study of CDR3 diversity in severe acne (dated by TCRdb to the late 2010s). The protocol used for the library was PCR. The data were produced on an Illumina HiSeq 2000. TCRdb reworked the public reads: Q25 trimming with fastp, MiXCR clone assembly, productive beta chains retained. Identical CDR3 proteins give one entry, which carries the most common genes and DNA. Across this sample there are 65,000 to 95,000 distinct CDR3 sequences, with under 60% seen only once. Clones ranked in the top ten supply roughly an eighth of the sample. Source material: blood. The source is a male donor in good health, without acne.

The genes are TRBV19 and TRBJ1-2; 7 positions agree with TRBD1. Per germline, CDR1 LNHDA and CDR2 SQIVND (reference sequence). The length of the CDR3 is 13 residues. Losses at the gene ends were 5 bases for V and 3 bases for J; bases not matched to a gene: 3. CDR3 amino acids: CASSPTGDYGYTF. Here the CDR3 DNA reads TGTGCCAGTAGTCCAACAGGGGACTATGGCTACACCTTC. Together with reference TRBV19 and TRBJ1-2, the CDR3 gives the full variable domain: DGGITQSPKYLFRKEGQNVTLSCEQNLNHDAMYWYRQDPGQGLRLIYYSQIVNDFQKGDIAEGYSVSREKKESFPLTVTSAQKNPTAFYLCASSPTGDYGYTFGSGTRLTVV.

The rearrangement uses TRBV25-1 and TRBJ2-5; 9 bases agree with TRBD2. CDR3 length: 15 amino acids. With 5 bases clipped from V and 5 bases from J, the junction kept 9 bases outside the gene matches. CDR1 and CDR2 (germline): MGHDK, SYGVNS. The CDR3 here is CASSLGGRALETQYF. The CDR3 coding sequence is TGTGCCAGCAGTTTAGGCGGGAGGGCTCTGGAGACCCAGTACTTC.

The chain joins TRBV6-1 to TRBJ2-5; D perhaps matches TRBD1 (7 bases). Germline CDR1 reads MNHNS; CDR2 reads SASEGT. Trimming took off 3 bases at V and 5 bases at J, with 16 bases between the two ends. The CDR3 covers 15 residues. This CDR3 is CASSDSAGGSETQYF. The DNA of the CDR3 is TGTGCCAGCAGTGATAGCGCAGGGGGGTCGGAGACCCAGTACTTC.

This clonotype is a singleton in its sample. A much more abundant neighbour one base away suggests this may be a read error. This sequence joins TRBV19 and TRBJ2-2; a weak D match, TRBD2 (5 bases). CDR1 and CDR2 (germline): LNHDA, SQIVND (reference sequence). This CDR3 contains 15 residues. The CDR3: CASRRRPTNTGELVF. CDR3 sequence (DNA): TGTGCCAGCAGGCGGCGACCGACGAACACCGGGGAGCTGGTTTTT.

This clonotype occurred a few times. The CDR3 protein is CSGGGIPNTEAFF. The CDR3, as DNA: TGCAGCGGGGGTGGGATCCCGAACACTGAAGCTTTCTTT. The chain employs TRBV29-1 and TRBJ1-1; D is uncertain. The germline gives CDR1 SQVTM, CDR2 ANQGSEA. V lost 7 bases to trimming and J lost 1 base, with 13 bases between them. The CDR3 is 13 amino acids.

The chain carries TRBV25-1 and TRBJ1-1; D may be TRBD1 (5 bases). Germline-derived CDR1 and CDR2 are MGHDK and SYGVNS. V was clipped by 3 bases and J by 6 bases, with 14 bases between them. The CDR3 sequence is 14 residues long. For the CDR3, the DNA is TGTGCCAGCAGTGAGGTCCATGTAGGGGCTGAAGCTTTCTTT. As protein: CASSEVHVGAEAFF.

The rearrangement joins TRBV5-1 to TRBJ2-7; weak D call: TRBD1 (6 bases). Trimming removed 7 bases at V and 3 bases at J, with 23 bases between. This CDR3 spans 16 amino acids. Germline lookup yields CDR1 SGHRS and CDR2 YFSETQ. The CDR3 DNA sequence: TGCGCCAGCGGCCTCGGACAGCCCGTTCGCTTCTACGAGCAGTACTTC. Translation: CASGLGQPVRFYEQYF.